The 7 T cell receptor beta chains presented below share a single source sample, sequenced in a study of cytomegalovirus exposure and HLA in healthy donors. It was with 60 Vbeta and 13 Jbeta primers that the PCR ran. The method was immunoSEQ multiplex PCR; TCRdb's version includes in-frame clones alone and lacks a portion of them. Of over 150,000 clones listed, about 75% were seen once; the top ten hold 7.4%. The sequenced material came from PBMCs. The origin of the receptors is a male donor in good health and CMV-seropositive.

This chain connects TRBV29-1 to TRBJ1-2, with D unresolved. V lost 0 bases and J 2 bases, leaving 4 bases between the germline ends. CDR1 is SQVTM and CDR2 is ANQGSEA in the germline V gene. CDR3 length: 12 residues. The CDR3 loop reads CSVEEQNYGYTF. The CDR3 nucleotides are TGCAGCGTTGAAGAACAGAACTATGGCTACACCTTC.

The chain links TRBV2 to TRBJ1-5, with D perhaps TRBD1 (6 bases). V dropped 5 bases and J dropped 7 bases, with 18 bases sitting between them. Germline CDR1 is SNHLY and CDR2 is FYNNEI. The CDR3 consists of 15 residues. CDR3 in DNA: TGTGCCAGCAGTATGGGGAGTCAGGGGCCCCAGCCCCAGCATTTT. Its protein product is CASSMGSQGPQPQHF.

V usage is TRBV7-3 and J usage is TRBJ2-7; possibly TRBD2 for D (6 bases). The V gene's germline CDR1 is SGHTA and CDR2 FQGTGA. The CDR3 loop spans 13 amino acids. V lost 3 bases to trimming and J lost 0 bases, with 6 bases between them. CDR3 in amino acids: CASSFGSSYEQYF. The CDR3 region has the DNA TGTGCCAGCAGCTTCGGGAGCTCCTACGAGCAGTACTTC.

This clone was seen a few times. The V gene is TRBV5-6, the J gene TRBJ1-2, with D tentatively TRBD1 (5 bases). Trimming cost V 0 bases and J 8 bases, with 8 bases left between them. Germline assignment: CDR1 SGHDT and CDR2 YYEEEE. This CDR3 comprises 12 residues. The chain's CDR3 is CASSLGTPGYTF. The CDR3 DNA follows: TGTGCCAGCAGCTTGGGGACACCCGGCTACACCTTC.

This clone was detected only once. The V call is TRBV5-1, the J call TRBJ2-5; 7 bases match TRBD1. The J call may be mistaken, given a closer DNA end match to TRBJ2-7. The CDR3 runs to 12 residues. Germline V lookup: CDR1 SGHRS, CDR2 YFSETQ. DNA for the CDR3: TGCGCCAGCGGGACAGATCCCTACGAGCAGTACTTC. Protein sequence: CASGTDPYEQYF.

This clone was counted a single time. V usage is TRBV6-5 and J usage is TRBJ2-5; 8 nucleotides line up with TRBD1. The DNA end favors TRBJ2-7, so the J call may be wrong. Germline V gives CDR1 MNHEY, CDR2 SVGAGI. The CDR3 contains 15 residues. The CDR3, as DNA: TGTGCCAGCAGTTATCTGACAGGGGCCTCCTACGAGCAGTACTTC. Encoded protein: CASSYLTGASYEQYF.

The gene calls are TRBV19 and TRBJ2-3; D unresolved. The germline V and J ends were trimmed by 1 base and 2 bases, with 13 bases remaining between them. The CDR3 is 16 amino acids. Germline CDR1 and CDR2: LNHDA and SQIVND (reference sequence). In DNA form, the CDR3 reads TGTGCCAGTAGTATAGCCAGCGAAGACCCCACAGATACGCAGTATTTT. Translation: CASSIASEDPTDTQYF. Looking up the rest from reference TRBV19 and TRBJ2-3 gives the full variable domain: DGGITQSPKYLFRKEGQNVTLSCEQNLNHDAMYWYRQDPGQGLRLIYYSQIVNDFQKGDIAEGYSVSREKKESFPLTVTSAQKNPTAFYLCASSIASEDPTDTQYFGPGTRLTVL.